This TCR beta chain is from a study of human T cells and chemical hapten exposure. Time point in this sample: pre-sensitization, week 0. Specified treatment: therapeutic diphenylcyclopropenone sensitization with weekly scalp DPC. Individual cDNA molecules received unique molecular identifiers in the library. TCRdb re-called the RACE reads through MiXCR, storing one row per CDR3 protein. The top ten hold more than 3.5% of the sample, which has about 77,000 distinct CDR3 sequences, roughly 15% seen once. The J segment lost 2 bases and the V segment lost 3 bases, leaving 7 bases of the junction unmatched. CDR1 is DFQATT, CDR2 SNEGSKA, per germline (reference sequence). The CDR3 runs to 14 residues.

V and J are TRBV20-1 and TRBJ2-7, with 7 bases fitting TRBD1. The source was whole blood, collected in connection with sensitization to the hapten diphenylcyclopropenone (DPC). This TCR derives from a woman between 50 and 59 years old with alopecia areata. Some clones in this sample may be carry-over from other donors' samples. CDR3 loop: CSARTGTVAYEQYF. CDR3 nucleotides: TGCAGTGCTAGGACCGGGACAGTAGCCTACGAGCAGTACTTC.